These 9 T cell receptor beta chains were sequenced from one sample in a study of blood T cell repertoires in COVID-19. The method was immunoSEQ multiplex PCR; TCRdb's version includes in-frame clones alone and lacks a portion of them. Of around 160,000 clones in the sample, approximately 85% were seen once. Material for sequencing was peripheral blood. The receptors derive from an older woman with COVID-19, enrolled during active disease.

The chain combines TRBV7-9 with TRBJ2-7, with TRBD1 matching over 8 bases. Germline V CDR1 and CDR2: SEHNR, FQNEAQ (reference sequence). With V trimmed by 5 bases and J by 3 bases, 9 bases remained unmatched. The CDR3 contains 15 residues. The CDR3 nucleotides are TGTGCCAGCAGCCCCCCTAGGACAGGGTTCTACGAGCAGTACTTC. This gives the protein CASSPPRTGFYEQYF.

There are a few counts of this clone. This chain joins TRBV6-1 and TRBJ2-3; TRBD2 matches 9 bases. The CDR3 runs to 15 residues. Losses at the gene ends were 1 base for V and 1 base for J; bases not matched to a gene: 0. Per the germline V gene, CDR1 is MNHNS and CDR2 is SASEGT. CDR3 nucleotide sequence: TGTGCCAGCAGTGAAGTAGCGGGGGGCACAGATACGCAGTATTTT. Translating it yields CASSEVAGGTDTQYF.

The chain links TRBV4-2 to TRBJ1-1; D is ambiguous. CDR3 size: 15 residues. Trimming stripped 0 bases from V and 5 bases from J, with 13 bases between. CDR1 and CDR2 (germline): LGHNA, YNFKEQ. CDR3 in DNA: TGTGCCAGCAGCCAAGAGATCGAGGTCGCTACTGAAGCTTTCTTT. The encoded protein is CASSQEIEVATEAFF.

This clone was found a few times. The J gene is TRBJ1-5, the V gene TRBV12-3 or TRBV12-4, with D unresolved. V lost 4 bases, J lost 6 bases, and 7 bases lay in between. The CDR3 is 12 residues long. DNA for the CDR3: TGTGCCAGCAGTTCTCAGGTTCAGCCCCAGCATTTT. This gives the protein CASSSQVQPQHF.

V is TRBV12-3 or TRBV12-4 and J is TRBJ2-3; D ambiguous. The CDR3 sequence is 13 residues long. Trimming pared 2 bases from V and 3 bases from J, leaving 6 bases between. CDR3 coding DNA: TGTGCCAGCAGTTTACCAGTGACAGATACGCAGTATTTT. Amino acid sequence: CASSLPVTDTQYF.

The rearrangement links TRBV20-1 to TRBJ1-1; TRBD1 agrees at 8 bases. The CDR3 runs to 15 residues. Trimming cost V 3 bases and J 7 bases; bases outside gene matches: 13. Germline V gene sequence: CDR1 DFQATT, CDR2 SNEGSKA (reference sequence). Here the CDR3 reads CSASKGGTGGVEAFF. As DNA, the CDR3 is TGCAGTGCTAGTAAAGGGGGGACAGGCGGCGTTGAAGCTTTCTTT.

This clone was recorded a few times. This chain links TRBV10-1 with TRBJ2-1; TRBD2 matches 9 bases. J lost 3 bases, V lost 3 bases, and 6 bases had no gene match. This CDR3 contains 16 residues. Germline CDR1 WNHNN, CDR2 SYGVQD (reference sequence). The CDR3 coding sequence is TGCGCCAGCAGTGACCGGCTAGCGGGGCTCTACAATGAGCAGTTCTTC. This sequence encodes CASSDRLAGLYNEQFF.

The chain combines TRBV15 with TRBJ2-5; 11 nucleotides line up with TRBD1. Germline CDR1 reads LNHNV; CDR2 reads YYDKDF (reference sequence). With 3 bases clipped from V and 3 bases from J, the junction kept 3 bases outside the gene matches. CDR3 length equals 15 residues. CDR3 region: CATSSGTGGKETQYF. CDR3 DNA sequence: TGTGCCACCAGCAGTGGGACAGGGGGGAAAGAGACCCAGTACTTC.

This rearrangement joins TRBV15 to TRBJ1-5; 10 positions agree with TRBD1. V lost 1 base to trimming and J lost 4 bases; unmatched junction nucleotides: 1. The CDR3 is made up of 15 amino acids. CDR1 is LNHNV, CDR2 YYDKDF, per germline (reference sequence). The CDR3: CATSRGDRGNQPQHF. The CDR3 coding sequence is TGTGCCACCAGCAGAGGGGACAGGGGTAATCAGCCCCAGCATTTT. Full variable domain (rest looked up from reference TRBV15 and TRBJ1-5): DAMVIQNPRYQVTQFGKPVTLSCSQTLNHNVMYWYQQKSSQAPKLLFHYYDKDFNNEADTPDNFQSRRPNTSFCFLDIRSPGLGDTAMYLCATSRGDRGNQPQHFGDGTRLSIL.